These 29 T cell receptor beta chains were sequenced from one sample in a study of blood T cells in healthy people across ages. A second about 7 to 11 cycle PCR used barcoded and J-beta primers. A single record per CDR3 protein comes from TCRdb applying MiXCR to the 5' RACE reads. The data contain approximately 850,000 distinct CDR3 sequences, roughly 60% of them singletons. Sequencing was performed on blood. These receptors came from a man aged 25 to 40 in good health.

The J gene is TRBJ1-5, the V gene TRBV20-1; D not resolved. The CDR3 runs 14 residues. V lost 3 bases and J 4 bases, leaving 13 bases between the germline ends. The germline V gene encodes CDR1 DFQATT and CDR2 SNEGSKA (reference sequence). The CDR3 reads CSASGNLRNQPQHF. The DNA for the CDR3 is TGCAGTGCTAGCGGAAACTTAAGGAATCAGCCCCAGCATTTT.

J is TRBJ1-4 and V is TRBV12-3 or TRBV12-4; TRBD1 agrees at 8 bases. The CDR3 has 15 residues. V lost 5 bases and J lost 7; bases outside the gene matches: 9. CDR3: CASSLQGAVSEKLFF. The DNA for the CDR3 is TGTGCCAGCAGTCTCCAGGGGGCTGTTTCTGAAAAACTGTTTTTT.

This rearrangement joins TRBV4-3 to TRBJ2-7; no clear D gene. The germline V gene has CDR1 LGHNA and CDR2 YSLEER. The CDR3 loop spans 14 amino acids. Trimming cost V 0 bases and J 6 bases, with 12 bases left between them. The CDR3 loop reads CASSQDLATSEQYF. The CDR3 nucleotides are TGCGCCAGCAGCCAAGATTTGGCTACCTCCGAGCAGTACTTC.

The V and J genes are TRBV7-9 and TRBJ1-5; D gene ambiguous. This CDR3 has 16 residues. Germline V lookup: CDR1 SEHNR, CDR2 FQNEAQ (reference sequence). Deletions cut 1 base from V and 0 bases from J, with 10 bases between. The CDR3 region has the DNA TGTGCCAGCAGCTTAGACAAGGTCACTAGCAATCAGCCCCAGCATTTT. Encoded protein: CASSLDKVTSNQPQHF.

Worth noting for this clonotype: At one end, the junction sequence differs from germline, possibly due to a read error. The gene calls are TRBV3-1 and TRBJ2-4, with TRBD1 matching 7 bases. The J call could be wrong; TRBJ2-7 is a better fit for the DNA end. The germline V gene encodes CDR1 LGHDT and CDR2 YNNKEL (reference sequence). This CDR3 region has 13 residues. The CDR3, as DNA: TGTGTCAGCAGCCCAAGGACAGGCTACGAGCAGTACTTC. This codes for CVSSPRTGYEQYF.

This clonotype has only a few counts. The V gene is TRBV27, the J gene TRBJ1-2, with D possibly matching TRBD1 (6 bases). Germline V gene sequence: CDR1 MNHEY, CDR2 SMNVEV (reference sequence). The ends were cut back, 6 bases at V and 0 bases at J, with 11 bases in the middle. This CDR3 has 14 amino acids. In DNA form, the CDR3 reads TGTGCCAGCAGCTTGACAGGCTCTAACTATGGCTACACCTTC. This encodes CASSLTGSNYGYTF.

Here the CDR3 reads CSARPGGQTYEQYF. CDR3 in DNA: TGCAGTGCTAGGCCAGGGGGACAGACCTACGAGCAGTACTTC. This sequence joins TRBV20-1 and TRBJ2-7, with 7 bases lining up with TRBD1. Germline trimming cut 3 bases from V and 2 bases from J; bases unmatched to any gene: 7. Per the germline V gene, CDR1 is DFQATT and CDR2 is SNEGSKA (reference sequence). The CDR3 has 14 amino acids.

Only a few counts were recorded for this clonotype. The rearrangement uses TRBV7-2 and TRBJ2-1, with D possibly TRBD1 on 6 matching bases. V dropped 6 bases and J dropped 0 bases, with 9 bases sitting between them. CDR1 SGHTA and CDR2 FQGNSA come from the germline V gene. The CDR3 loop spans 14 amino acids. The CDR3 is CASSHRDSYNEQFF. CDR3 nucleotide sequence: TGTGCCAGCAGTCACAGGGACTCCTACAATGAGCAGTTCTTC.

V usage is TRBV20-1 and J usage is TRBJ2-7, with 8 bases lining up with TRBD2. J gave up 1 base and V 4 bases, and 6 bases lay outside the gene matches. The germline V gene encodes CDR1 DFQATT and CDR2 SNEGSKA (reference sequence). This CDR3 has 14 amino acids. The CDR3 bases are TGCAGTGCTACAAGGACTAGCCGTTCCTACGAGCAGTACTTC. This gives the protein CSATRTSRSYEQYF.

The chain joins TRBV2 to TRBJ2-4, with D possibly being TRBD1 or TRBD2 (6 bases each). Trimming took off 6 bases at V and 13 bases at J, with 16 bases between the two ends. Germline V gene lookup returns CDR1 SNHLY and CDR2 FYNNEI. The CDR3 runs to 12 residues. CDR3 sequence reads: CASSNEAGQQYF. CDR3 in DNA: TGTGCCAGCAGCAATGAGGCGGGACAACAGTACTTC.

This clonotype has just a few counts. The rearrangement joins TRBV5-1 to TRBJ2-1; the match to TRBD2 covers 9 bases. The CDR3 runs 16 residues. Germline V gives CDR1 SGHRS, CDR2 YFSETQ. Losses at the gene ends were 1 base for V and 1 base for J; bases not matched to a gene: 3. The CDR3 sequence: CASSLTSGWSYNEQFF. The CDR3 nucleotides are TGCGCCAGCAGCTTGACTAGCGGGTGGTCCTACAATGAGCAGTTCTTC. Filled out from reference TRBV5-1 and TRBJ2-1, the complete variable domain reads KAGVTQTPRYLIKTRGQQVTLSCSPISGHRSVSWYQQTPGQGLQFLFEYFSETQRNKGNFPGRFSGRQFSNSRSEMNVSTLELGDSALYLCASSLTSGWSYNEQFFGPGTRLTVL.

This clonotype has just one count. The chain joins TRBV12-3 or TRBV12-4 to TRBJ2-5; D may be TRBD2 (5 bases). The J call is doubtful: the DNA matches TRBJ2-7 better. The CDR3 has 13 residues. CDR3 region: CASSPPRRNEQYF. The DNA of the CDR3 is TGTGCCAGCAGTCCCCCCAGGAGGAACGAGCAGTACTTC.

For the CDR3, the DNA is TGTGCCAGCAGCGGTGGGGCCAGACCTGACAATGAGCAGTTCTTC. Translating it yields CASSGGARPDNEQFF. The chain employs TRBV9 and TRBJ2-1; weak D call: TRBD1 (5 bases). CDR1 SGDLS and CDR2 YYNGEE come from the germline V gene. The CDR3 extends over 15 amino acids. V was trimmed by 3 bases and J by 5 bases, leaving 15 bases between them.

This clonotype was found a few times. The chain links TRBV10-3 to TRBJ2-3; 11 nucleotides align to TRBD2. J gave up 6 bases and V 5 bases, and 4 bases lay outside the gene matches. From germline, CDR1 is ENHRY and CDR2 SYGVKD. The CDR3 runs to 14 residues. The CDR3 loop is CAISFSGRDDTQYF. In DNA form, the CDR3 reads TGTGCCATCAGTTTTAGCGGGAGGGATGATACGCAGTATTTT.

The chain recombines TRBV6-7 with TRBJ2-7; D is ambiguous. TRBV6-7 is reported as an ORF; its role is uncertain. The V end was cut by 7 bases, the J end by 3 bases, with 13 bases between. The CDR3 is 13 amino acids. The DNA for the CDR3 is TGTGCCAGCAAACCCTCCGGCAACTACGAGCAGTACTTC. As protein: CASKPSGNYEQYF.

The V gene is TRBV19, the J gene TRBJ2-1; no clear D. The ends were cut back, 9 bases at V and 15 bases at J, with 18 bases in the middle. The CDR3 has 11 residues. In germline, CDR1 is LNHDA, CDR2 SQIVND (reference sequence). CDR3 sequence: CASNYWTDWFF. CDR3 bases: TGTGCCAGCAATTACTGGACCGATTGGTTCTTC.

The rearrangement joins TRBV15 to TRBJ2-7, with 7 bases fitting TRBD1. V shed 0 bases and J 2 bases; nucleotides not matched to a gene: 10. CDR1 LNHNV and CDR2 YYDKDF come from the germline V gene (reference sequence). The CDR3 sequence is 17 residues long. CDR3 loop: CATSRDLSLDRAYEQYF. CDR3 nucleotide sequence: TGTGCCACCAGCAGAGATCTGAGTCTTGACAGGGCCTACGAGCAGTACTTC.

V is TRBV5-6 and J is TRBJ2-3; 11 bases align to TRBD2. Germline values: CDR1 SGHDT, CDR2 YYEEEE. This CDR3 comprises 17 residues. Trimming took 4 bases from V and 2 from J; bases not matched to a gene: 9. The CDR3 sequence is CASSGGLAAAFTDTQYF. The DNA of the CDR3 is TGTGCCAGCAGCGGGGGACTAGCGGCCGCATTCACAGATACGCAGTATTTT.

As concerns this clonotype: Given a much more abundant clone one base away, this may be a read error. The rearrangement uses TRBV14 and TRBJ2-1; 10 bases align to TRBD1. Germline V lookup: CDR1 SGHDN, CDR2 FVKESK. Unmatched junction bases numbered 4, after V lost 6 bases and J lost 5 bases. The CDR3 length is 14 residues. CDR3 region: CASRGTGANNEQFF. CDR3 bases: TGTGCCAGCAGGGGGACAGGGGCCAACAATGAGCAGTTCTTC.

This clonotype appeared a few times. J is TRBJ1-5 and V is TRBV5-1; unclear D gene. Between the trimmed V and J ends, which lost 3 bases and 5 bases, there was a span of 12 bases. This CDR3 contains 14 residues. CDR1 is SGHRS, CDR2 YFSETQ, per germline. The CDR3 reads CASSSGETDQPQHF. DNA of the CDR3: TGCGCCAGCAGCTCCGGGGAGACTGATCAGCCCCAGCATTTT.

This clonotype has a handful of counts. The chain employs TRBV7-2 and TRBJ2-1; D gene uncertain. Germline lookup yields CDR1 SGHTA and CDR2 FQGNSA. The germline V and J ends were trimmed by 3 bases and 0 bases, with 9 bases remaining between them. The CDR3 extends over 15 amino acids. For the CDR3, the DNA is TGTGCCAGCAGCTTTACACCTTTCTCCTACAATGAGCAGTTCTTC. This encodes CASSFTPFSYNEQFF.

The chain couples TRBV7-2 to TRBJ2-3; D remains unclear. This CDR3 contains 13 residues. Germline V gene data show CDR1 as SGHTA and CDR2 as FQGNSA. V shed 5 bases and J shed 6 bases, with 12 bases lying between them. The CDR3 region has the DNA TGTGCCAGCAGCCGTAAACTCGCCGATACGCAGTATTTT. Encoded protein: CASSRKLADTQYF. The variable domain in full, completed from reference TRBV7-2 and TRBJ2-3, reads GAGVSQSPSNKVTEKGKDVELRCDPISGHTALYWYRQSLGQGLEFLIYFQGNSAPDKSGLPSDRFSAERTGGSVSTLTIQRTQQEDSAVYLCASSRKLADTQYFGPGTRLTVL.

There are a few counts of this clonotype. The V and J genes are TRBV7-2 and TRBJ2-1; 7 positions agree with TRBD2. J lost 3 bases, V lost 2 bases, and 4 bases had no gene match. The length of the CDR3 is 15 residues. The germline V gene has CDR1 SGHTA and CDR2 FQGNSA. Written as DNA, the CDR3 is TGTGCCAGCAGCTTAAGCCCTAGCGGCTACAATGAGCAGTTCTTC. Its translation is CASSLSPSGYNEQFF.

V gene TRBV7-2 combines with J gene TRBJ2-7, with 8 bases fitting TRBD2. Germline CDR1 and CDR2: SGHTA and FQGNSA. Trimming at V came to 6 bases and at J to 0 bases, leaving 7 bases not matched to a gene. This CDR3 region has 15 residues. The CDR3, as DNA: TGTGCCAGCAGTACTAAAGCGGGAGCCTCCTACGAGCAGTACTTC. Amino acid sequence: CASSTKAGASYEQYF.

The chain is built from TRBV7-9 and TRBJ1-4; D remains unclear. The CDR3 is made up of 12 amino acids. The V end lost 0 bases, the J end lost 6 bases, and 2 bases lay between the germline ends. Germline V gene lookup returns CDR1 SEHNR and CDR2 FQNEAQ (reference sequence). CDR3 region: CASSLADEKLFF. The CDR3 region has the DNA TGTGCCAGCAGCTTAGCAGATGAAAAACTGTTTTTT.

This clonotype was seen only once. The rearrangement links TRBV7-9 to TRBJ2-1; no firm D call. CDR3 size: 13 residues. Germline V CDR1 and CDR2: SEHNR, FQNEAQ (reference sequence). Trimming pared 8 bases from V and 7 bases from J, leaving 15 bases between. The chain's CDR3 is CASAPRARNEQFF. The CDR3 DNA reads TGTGCCAGCGCCCCTAGGGCTCGGAATGAGCAGTTCTTC. The variable domain in full, completed from reference TRBV7-9 and TRBJ2-1, reads DTGVSQNPRHKITKRGQNVTFRCDPISEHNRLYWYRQTLGQGPEFLTYFQNEAQLEKSRLLSDRFSAERPKGSFSTLEIQRTEQGDSAMYLCASAPRARNEQFFGPGTRLTVL.

A few counts support this clonotype. This rearrangement joins TRBV12-3 or TRBV12-4 to TRBJ1-5; D unresolved. Trimming cost V 6 bases and J 3 bases, with 12 bases left between them. The CDR3 length is 14 residues. The CDR3 is CASRSDGLNQPQHF. CDR3 DNA: TGTGCCAGCAGATCGGACGGGCTCAATCAGCCCCAGCATTTT.

This chain links TRBV6-2 or TRBV6-3 with TRBJ2-7; D perhaps matches TRBD2 (7 bases). The closer fit of TRBJ2-4 to the DNA end suggests the J call may be wrong. The germline V gene encodes CDR1 MNHEY and CDR2 SVGEGT. CDR3 length equals 15 residues. CDR3 in amino acids: CASSTPGGRLNIQYF. The CDR3, as DNA: TGTGCCAGCAGTACGCCCGGGGGGCGGTTAAACATTCAGTACTTC.

The rearrangement links TRBV20-1 to TRBJ2-5; D call uncertain. The CDR3 spans 13 residues. The germline CDR1 and CDR2 sequences are DFQATT and SNEGSKA (reference sequence). CDR3 bases: TGCAGCGGAACGTGGGGAATCCAAGAGACCCAGTACTTC. Translated: CSGTWGIQETQYF.